Reported below is one TCR beta chain. What it recognizes is unknown. Clones were read by immunoSEQ multiplex PCR, and TCRdb kept only the in-frame ones, dropping some. This sample carries about 120,000 clones, roughly 88% of them seen once, and the ten largest clones take under 6.5%. The CDR3 sequence is 17 residues long. Looked up from germline, CDR1 is SGHDT and CDR2 is YYEEEE. V shed 5 bases and J shed 2 bases, with 22 bases lying between them. This entry comes from a study of cytomegalovirus exposure and HLA in healthy donors. Study conclusions and caveats: That first-cohort TCR clusters tended to co-occur in the approximately 120 validation repertoires was found in a later analysis.

The receptor's source is a woman younger than 35 in good health and CMV-seropositive. This rearrangement joins TRBV5-6 to TRBJ1-2; the D gene is possibly TRBD1 (5 bases). Material: PBMCs. This chain's CDR3 is CASRKGQGWGENYGYTF. DNA of the CDR3: TGTGCCAGCAGAAAAGGGCAGGGATGGGGGGAAAACTATGGCTACACCTTC.